This entry features one T cell receptor (beta chain) sequence. What antigen it recognizes has not been identified. One base away there is no much larger clone; base qualities are not given. The data originate from a study of blood T cell repertoires in COVID-19 (dated by TCRdb to 2020 to 2021). For the study in its entirety: Samples covering the acute and convalescent phases of COVID-19 were provided by collaborators in the United States, Italy and Spain. The material from the prospective study consisted of cDNA or gDNA derived from T cells, B-cell-depleted T cells, or PBMCs. Subjects who had been exposed to COVID-19, were actively infected with it, or had recovered from it provided the deeply sampled blood TCRbeta repertoires that made up the dataset. The repertoires were made available in a free public database intended to serve as a resource for research on the immune response to SARS-CoV-2. The samples were drawn from two sources: the first 160 participants of the ongoing ImmuneRACE study, and 1,000 to 1,500 subjects contributed by 6 global collaborators. Nearly every sample came with metadata listing a de-identified subject ID, COVID-19 status, age in years and sex. Where available, HLA class I and class II types were taken from metadata supplied by the sample provider and were not determined by assay-based typing. Points the paper makes about the study in general: Clinical and demographic metadata were provided uncurated, with the amount varying by source and participant.

The collaborating institutions used their own protocols to collect whole blood in K2EDTA tubes. For TCRbeta analysis, collaborator samples were shipped as frozen whole blood, as isolated PBMCs, or as DNA extracted from either sample type. V is cut back by 2 bases and J by 4 bases, with 5 bases in the junction unmatched. From cysteine to phenylalanine, the CDR3 is 17 amino acids long. Only CDR3 DNA is held: 51 bases, read in frame from base 1. For CDR1 and CDR2, the germline V gene lists SGHTA and FQGTGA. TCRbeta CDR3 regions were amplified from genomic DNA using the immunoSEQ Assay, a bias-controlled multiplex PCR. The original pipeline was this. Within the assay, amplification of reference gene primers was used to estimate how many nucleated cells each sample contained. To quantify the absolute abundance of each unique TCRbeta CDR3 rearrangement, sequence reads were collapsed and filtered. For each sample, productive Simpson clonality was calculated by taking the square root of Simpson's diversity index across productive rearrangements. The clones in this table, taken by TCRdb from immuneACCESS, are in-frame only. Not every clone is retained; where verified, under half of the shortfall comes from an unresolved V gene, and the cause of the rest is unknown. For V, J and clone size, that table is used; D and trimming come from the DNA. This sample gives some 150,000 clones in total; approximately 80% of them show up just once. Jointly, the top ten make up about 29% of the sample.

Sequencing was performed on peripheral blood. Here the chain combines TRBV7-3 and TRBJ2-2; TRBD2 matches 12 bases in the middle. The sequence came from a woman between 55 and 75 years old with acute or convalescent COVID-19. In nucleotide form, the sequence is TGTGCCAGCAGCTTACTAGCGGGGGGGCCGGGCACCGGGGAGCTGTTTTTT. It translates to CASSLLAGGPGTGELFF.